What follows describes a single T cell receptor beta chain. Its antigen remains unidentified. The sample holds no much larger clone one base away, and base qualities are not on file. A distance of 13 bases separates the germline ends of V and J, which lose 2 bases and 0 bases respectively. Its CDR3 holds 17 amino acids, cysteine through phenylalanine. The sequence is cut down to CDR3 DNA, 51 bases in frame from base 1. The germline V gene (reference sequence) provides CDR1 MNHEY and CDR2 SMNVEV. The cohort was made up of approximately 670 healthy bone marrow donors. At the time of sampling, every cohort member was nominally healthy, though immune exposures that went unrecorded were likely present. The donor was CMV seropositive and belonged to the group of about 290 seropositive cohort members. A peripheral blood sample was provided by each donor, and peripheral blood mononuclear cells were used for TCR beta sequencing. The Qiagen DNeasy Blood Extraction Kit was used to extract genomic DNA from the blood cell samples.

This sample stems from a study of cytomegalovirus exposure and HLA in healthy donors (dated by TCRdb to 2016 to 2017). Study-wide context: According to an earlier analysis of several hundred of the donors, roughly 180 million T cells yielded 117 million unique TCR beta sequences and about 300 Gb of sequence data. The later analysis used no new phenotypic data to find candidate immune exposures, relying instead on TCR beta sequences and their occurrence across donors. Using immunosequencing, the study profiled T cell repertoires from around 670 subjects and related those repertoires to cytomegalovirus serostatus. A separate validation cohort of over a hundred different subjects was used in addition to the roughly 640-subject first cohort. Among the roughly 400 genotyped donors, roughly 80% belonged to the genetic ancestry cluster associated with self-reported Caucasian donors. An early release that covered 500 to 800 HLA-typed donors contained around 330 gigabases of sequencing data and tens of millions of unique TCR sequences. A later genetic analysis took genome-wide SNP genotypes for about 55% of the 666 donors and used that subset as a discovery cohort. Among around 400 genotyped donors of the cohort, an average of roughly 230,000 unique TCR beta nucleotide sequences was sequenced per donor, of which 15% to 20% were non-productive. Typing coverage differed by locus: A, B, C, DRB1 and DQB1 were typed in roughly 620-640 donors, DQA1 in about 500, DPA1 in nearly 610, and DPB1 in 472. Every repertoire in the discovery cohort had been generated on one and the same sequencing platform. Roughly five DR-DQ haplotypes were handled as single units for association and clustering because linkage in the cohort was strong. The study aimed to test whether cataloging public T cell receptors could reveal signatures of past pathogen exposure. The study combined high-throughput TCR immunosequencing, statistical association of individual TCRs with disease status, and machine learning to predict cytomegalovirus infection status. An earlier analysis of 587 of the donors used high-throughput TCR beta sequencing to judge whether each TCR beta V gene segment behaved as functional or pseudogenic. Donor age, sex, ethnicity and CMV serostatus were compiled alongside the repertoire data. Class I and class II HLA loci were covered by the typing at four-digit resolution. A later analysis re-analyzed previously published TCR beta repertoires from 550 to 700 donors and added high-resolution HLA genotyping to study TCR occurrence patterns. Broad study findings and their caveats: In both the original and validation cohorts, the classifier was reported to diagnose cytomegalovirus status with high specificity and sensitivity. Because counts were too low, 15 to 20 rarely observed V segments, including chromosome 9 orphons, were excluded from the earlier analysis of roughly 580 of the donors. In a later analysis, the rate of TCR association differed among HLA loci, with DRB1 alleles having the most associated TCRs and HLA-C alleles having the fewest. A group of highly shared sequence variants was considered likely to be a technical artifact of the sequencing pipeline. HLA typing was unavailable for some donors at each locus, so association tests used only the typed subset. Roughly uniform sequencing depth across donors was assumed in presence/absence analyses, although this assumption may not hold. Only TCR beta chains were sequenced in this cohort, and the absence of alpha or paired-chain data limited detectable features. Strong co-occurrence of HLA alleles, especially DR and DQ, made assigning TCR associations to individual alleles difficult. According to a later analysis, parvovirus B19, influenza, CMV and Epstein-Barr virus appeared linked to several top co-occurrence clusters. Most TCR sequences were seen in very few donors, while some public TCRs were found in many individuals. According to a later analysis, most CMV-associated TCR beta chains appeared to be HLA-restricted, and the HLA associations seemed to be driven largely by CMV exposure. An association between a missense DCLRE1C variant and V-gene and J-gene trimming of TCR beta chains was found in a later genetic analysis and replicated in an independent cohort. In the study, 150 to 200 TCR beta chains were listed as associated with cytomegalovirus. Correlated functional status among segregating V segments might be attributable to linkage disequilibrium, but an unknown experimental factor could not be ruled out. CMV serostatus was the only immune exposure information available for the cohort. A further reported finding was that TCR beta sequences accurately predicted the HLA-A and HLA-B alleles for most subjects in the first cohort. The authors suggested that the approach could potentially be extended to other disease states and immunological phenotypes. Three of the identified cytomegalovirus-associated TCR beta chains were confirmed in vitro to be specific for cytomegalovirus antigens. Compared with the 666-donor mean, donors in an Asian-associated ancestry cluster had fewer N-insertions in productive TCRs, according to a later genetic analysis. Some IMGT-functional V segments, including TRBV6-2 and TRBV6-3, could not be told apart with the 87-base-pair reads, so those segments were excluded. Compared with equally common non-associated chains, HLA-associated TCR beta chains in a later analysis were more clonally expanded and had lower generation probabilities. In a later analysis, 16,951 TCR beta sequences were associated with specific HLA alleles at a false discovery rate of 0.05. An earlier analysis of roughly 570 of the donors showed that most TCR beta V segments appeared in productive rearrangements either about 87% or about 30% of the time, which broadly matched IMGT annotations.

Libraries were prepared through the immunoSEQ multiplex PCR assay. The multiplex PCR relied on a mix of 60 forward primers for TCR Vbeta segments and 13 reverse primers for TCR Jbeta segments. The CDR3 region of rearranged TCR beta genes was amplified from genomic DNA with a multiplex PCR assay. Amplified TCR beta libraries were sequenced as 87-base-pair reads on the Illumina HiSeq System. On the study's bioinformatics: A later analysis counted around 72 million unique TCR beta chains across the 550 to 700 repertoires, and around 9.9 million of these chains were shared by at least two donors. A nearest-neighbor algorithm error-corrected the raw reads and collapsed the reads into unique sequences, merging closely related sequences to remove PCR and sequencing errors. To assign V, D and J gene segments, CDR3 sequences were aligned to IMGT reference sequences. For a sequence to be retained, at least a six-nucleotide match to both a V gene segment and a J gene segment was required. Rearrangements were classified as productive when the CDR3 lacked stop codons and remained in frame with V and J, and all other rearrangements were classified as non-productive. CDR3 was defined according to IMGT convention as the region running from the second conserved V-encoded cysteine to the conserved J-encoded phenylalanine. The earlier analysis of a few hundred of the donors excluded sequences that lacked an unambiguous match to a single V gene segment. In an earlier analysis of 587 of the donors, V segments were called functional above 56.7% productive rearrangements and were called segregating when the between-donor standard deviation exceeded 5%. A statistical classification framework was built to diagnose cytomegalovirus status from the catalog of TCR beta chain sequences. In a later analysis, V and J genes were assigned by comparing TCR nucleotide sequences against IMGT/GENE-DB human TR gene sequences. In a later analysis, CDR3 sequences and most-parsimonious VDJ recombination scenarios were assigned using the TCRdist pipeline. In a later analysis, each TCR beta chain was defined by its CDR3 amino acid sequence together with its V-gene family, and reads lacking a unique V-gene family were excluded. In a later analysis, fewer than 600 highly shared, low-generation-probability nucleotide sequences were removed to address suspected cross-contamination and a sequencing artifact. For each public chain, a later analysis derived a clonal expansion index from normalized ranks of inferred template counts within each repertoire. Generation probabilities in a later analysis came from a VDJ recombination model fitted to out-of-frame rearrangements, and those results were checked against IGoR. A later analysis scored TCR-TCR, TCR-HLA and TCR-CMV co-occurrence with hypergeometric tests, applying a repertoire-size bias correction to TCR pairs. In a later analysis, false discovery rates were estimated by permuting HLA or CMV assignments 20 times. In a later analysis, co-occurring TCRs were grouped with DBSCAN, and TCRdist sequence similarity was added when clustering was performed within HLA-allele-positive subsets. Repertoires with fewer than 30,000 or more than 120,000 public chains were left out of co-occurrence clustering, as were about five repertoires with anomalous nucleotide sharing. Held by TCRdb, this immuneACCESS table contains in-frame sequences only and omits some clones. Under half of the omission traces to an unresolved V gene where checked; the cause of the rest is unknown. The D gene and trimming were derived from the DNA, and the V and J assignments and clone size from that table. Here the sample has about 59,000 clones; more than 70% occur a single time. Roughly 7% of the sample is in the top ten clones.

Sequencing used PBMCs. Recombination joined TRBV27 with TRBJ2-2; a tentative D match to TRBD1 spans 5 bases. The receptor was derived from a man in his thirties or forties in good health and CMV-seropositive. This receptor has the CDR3 CASSLIVATANTGELFF. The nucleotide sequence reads TGTGCCAGCAGTTTAATAGTGGCGACAGCGAACACCGGGGAGCTGTTTTTT.